This TCR beta chain was profiled in a study of cytomegalovirus exposure and HLA in healthy donors (dated by TCRdb to about 2017). Context from the whole study: An earlier analysis of some 600 of the donors reported about 300 Gb of sequence data and 90 million to 120 million unique TCR beta sequences obtained from about 170 million T cells. An early release covering roughly 600 HLA-typed donors comprised about 320 gigabases of sequencing data and some 79 million unique TCR sequences. Of the 398 genotyped donors, 65% to 90% were placed in the genetic ancestry cluster associated with self-reported Caucasian donors. The study aimed to test whether signatures of past pathogen exposure could be identified by cataloging public T cell receptors. The T cell repertoires of 666 subjects were profiled by immunosequencing and related to cytomegalovirus serostatus. Besides the first cohort of around 670 subjects, a separate validation cohort made up of roughly 130 different subjects was used. High-throughput TCR immunosequencing, statistical association of individual TCRs with disease status, and machine learning were combined to predict cytomegalovirus infection status. To study patterns of TCR occurrence, a later analysis re-analyzed previously published TCR beta repertoires from hundreds of donors and added high-resolution HLA genotyping. The later analysis used no new phenotypic data to find candidate immune exposures, relying instead on TCR beta sequences and their occurrence across donors. An earlier analysis of a few hundred of the donors applied high-throughput TCR beta sequencing to assess whether each TCR beta V gene segment acted as functional or pseudogenic. Donor age, sex, ethnicity and CMV serostatus were compiled alongside the repertoire data. A later genetic analysis took genome-wide SNP genotypes for about 65% of the 666 donors and used that subset as a discovery cohort. All discovery cohort repertoires had been generated on a single sequencing platform. Both class I and class II loci were covered by HLA typing, at four-digit resolution. Typing coverage varied by locus: roughly 629-640 donors for A, B, C, DRB1 and DQB1; around 560 for DQA1; about 570 for DPA1; roughly 450 for DPB1. About five DR-DQ haplotypes were treated as single units for association and clustering because of strong linkage in the cohort. Across about 380 genotyped donors of the cohort, an average of about 240,000 unique TCR beta nucleotide sequences per donor were sequenced, and approximately 17% of those sequences were non-productive. The paper's findings and limits, for the study overall: When HLA alleles, especially DR and DQ, strongly co-occurred, attributing TCR associations to individual alleles was difficult. Compared with equally common non-associated chains, HLA-associated TCR beta chains in a later analysis were more clonally expanded and had lower generation probabilities. In vitro tests confirmed that three of the cytomegalovirus-associated TCR beta chains recognize cytomegalovirus antigens. HLA typing was unavailable for some donors at each locus, so association tests used only the typed subset. A cluster of highly shared sequence variants was judged likely to represent a technical artifact of the sequencing pipeline. A later genetic analysis associated a missense DCLRE1C variant with V-gene and J-gene trimming of TCR beta chains, and an independent cohort replicated the association. The classifier was reported to diagnose cytomegalovirus status with high specificity and sensitivity in both the original cohort and the validation cohort. In the study, some 160 TCR beta chains were listed as associated with cytomegalovirus. In a later analysis, several top co-occurrence clusters were reported to appear linked to parvovirus B19, influenza, CMV and Epstein-Barr virus. In an earlier analysis of around 600 of the donors, most TCR beta V segments were observed in productive rearrangements about 90% or about 30% of the time, broadly matching IMGT annotations. The cohort was sequenced for TCR beta chains only, and without alpha or paired-chain data the features that could be detected were limited. In a later analysis, 16,951 TCR beta sequences were associated with specific HLA alleles at a false discovery rate of 0.05. In a later genetic analysis, fewer N-insertions in productive TCRs were reported among donors in an Asian-associated ancestry cluster than the approximately 670-donor mean. Because counts were too low, roughly 16 rarely observed V segments, including chromosome 9 orphons, were left out of the earlier analysis of 587 of the donors. Correlated functional status among segregating V segments might reflect linkage disequilibrium, but an unknown experimental factor could not be ruled out. Immune exposure information for the cohort was limited to CMV serostatus. While some public TCRs were present in many individuals, most TCR sequences turned up only very rarely across donors. Sequencing depth was assumed to be roughly uniform across donors in the presence/absence analyses, though that assumption may not hold. It was suggested by the authors that the approach could potentially be generalized to other disease states and immunological phenotypes. According to a later analysis, most CMV-associated TCR beta chains appeared to be HLA-restricted, and the HLA associations seemed to be driven largely by CMV exposure. In a later analysis, TCR association rates were found to vary across HLA loci, with the most associated TCRs seen for DRB1 alleles and the fewest for HLA-C alleles. Some IMGT-functional V segments, including TRBV6-2 and TRBV6-3, could not be distinguished by the 87-base-pair reads and were therefore excluded. A further reported finding was that TCR beta sequences accurately predicted the HLA-A and HLA-B alleles for most subjects in the first cohort.

Libraries were constructed by the immunoSEQ multiplex PCR assay. For the multiplex PCR, a mixture combining 60 forward primers for TCR Vbeta segments and 13 reverse primers for TCR Jbeta segments was used. A multiplex PCR assay on genomic DNA amplified the CDR3 region of rearranged TCR beta genes. The Illumina HiSeq System was used to sequence the amplified TCR beta libraries as 87-base-pair reads. From the authors' description of their analysis: A later analysis tallied roughly 76 million unique TCR beta chains across the 666 repertoires, and approximately 11 million of those chains were shared by two or more donors. Raw reads were error-corrected and collapsed into unique sequences by a nearest-neighbor algorithm in which closely related sequences were merged to remove PCR and sequencing errors. To assign V, D and J gene segments, CDR3 sequences were aligned to IMGT reference sequences. For a sequence to be retained, a match of at least six nucleotides was required to both a V gene segment and a J gene segment. Rearrangements were called productive when the CDR3 lacked stop codons and stayed in frame with V and J; all others were non-productive. CDR3 was defined by IMGT convention, running from the second conserved V-encoded cysteine to the conserved J-encoded phenylalanine. The earlier analysis of 500 to 650 of the donors excluded any sequence lacking an unambiguous match to a single V gene segment. An earlier analysis of a few hundred of the donors classified V segments as functional when productive rearrangements were above 56.7% and as segregating when the standard deviation between donors was above 5%. A statistical classification framework was developed to diagnose cytomegalovirus status using the catalog of TCR beta chain sequences. A later analysis assigned V and J genes by comparing TCR nucleotide sequences with IMGT/GENE-DB human TR gene sequences. A later analysis assigned CDR3 sequences and most-parsimonious VDJ recombination scenarios with the TCRdist pipeline. In a later analysis, each TCR beta chain was defined by its CDR3 amino acid sequence together with its V-gene family, and reads without a unique V-gene family were excluded. As a way to deal with suspected cross-contamination and a sequencing artifact, a later analysis dropped hundreds of nucleotide sequences that were highly shared and had low generation probability. In a later analysis, a clonal expansion index for each public chain was calculated from normalized within-repertoire ranks of inferred template counts. A later analysis computed generation probabilities with a VDJ recombination model fitted to out-of-frame rearrangements, and checked the results against IGoR. In a later analysis, hypergeometric tests were used to score TCR-TCR, TCR-HLA and TCR-CMV co-occurrence, with a repertoire-size bias correction applied to TCR pairs. In a later analysis, false discovery rates were estimated by permuting HLA or CMV assignments 20 times. In a later analysis, co-occurring TCRs were grouped with DBSCAN, and TCRdist sequence similarity was added when clustering was performed within HLA-allele-positive subsets. For co-occurrence clustering, repertoires with fewer than 30,000 or more than 120,000 public chains were excluded, along with about five repertoires with anomalous nucleotide sharing. This immuneACCESS table, as held by TCRdb, lists in-frame sequences with V and J called but not all clones. Of the missing ones, under half trace to an unresolved V gene in checked studies; the others have no known cause. V and J calls and clone size are given by that table; D and trimming were obtained from the DNA. The table for this sample lists some 150,000 clones; 81% of them were counted only once. 4.9% of the sample is in the top ten clones.

The CDR3 measures 13 amino acids from cysteine to phenylalanine. Here the CDR3 DNA is all that survives: 39 bases in frame from base 1. Deletion took 7 bases off V and 9 bases off J, with a span of 13 bases between the germline ends. In the germline V gene (reference sequence), CDR1 corresponds to LNHDA and CDR2 to SQIVND. With regard to this clone: Its specific antigen is unknown. Base qualities are not provided; no much larger clone lies one nucleotide away.

In total, approximately 610 healthy bone marrow donors made up the cohort. All cohort members were sampled while nominally healthy, although unrecorded immune exposures were likely present. The donor tested CMV seropositive, placing the donor among the approximately 290 seropositive members of the cohort. A peripheral blood sample was provided by each donor, and peripheral blood mononuclear cells were used for TCR beta sequencing. Genomic DNA extraction from the blood cell samples was performed with the Qiagen DNeasy Blood Extraction Kit. The sequence derives from a woman between 18 and 29 years old in good health and CMV-seropositive. Recombination connected TRBV19 to TRBJ1-6; a tentative D call is TRBD1 (6 bases match). Sequenced input: PBMCs. The DNA is TGTGCCAGTACTTTCAGGGGCGCTTCACCCCTCCACTTT. This yields the protein CASTFRGASPLHF.